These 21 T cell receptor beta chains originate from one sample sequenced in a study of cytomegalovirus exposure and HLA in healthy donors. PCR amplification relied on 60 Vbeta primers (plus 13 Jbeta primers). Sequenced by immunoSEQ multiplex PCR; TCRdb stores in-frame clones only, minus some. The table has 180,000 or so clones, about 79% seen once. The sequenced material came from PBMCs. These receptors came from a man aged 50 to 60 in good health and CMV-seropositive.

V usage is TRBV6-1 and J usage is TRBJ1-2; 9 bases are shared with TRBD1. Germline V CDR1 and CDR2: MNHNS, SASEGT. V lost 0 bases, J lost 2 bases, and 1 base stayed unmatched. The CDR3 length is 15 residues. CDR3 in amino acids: CASSEAGTGNYGYTF. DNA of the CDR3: TGTGCCAGCAGTGAAGCCGGGACAGGGAACTATGGCTACACCTTC.

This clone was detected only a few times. CDR3 nucleotides: TGTGCCAGCAGGTCGACATCCTACGAGCAGTACTTC. This codes for CASRSTSYEQYF. The chain is built from TRBV6-5 and TRBJ2-7; unclear D gene. Germline V gene sequence: CDR1 MNHEY, CDR2 SVGAGI. V dropped 6 bases and J dropped 1 base, with 7 bases sitting between them. This CDR3 comprises 12 residues.

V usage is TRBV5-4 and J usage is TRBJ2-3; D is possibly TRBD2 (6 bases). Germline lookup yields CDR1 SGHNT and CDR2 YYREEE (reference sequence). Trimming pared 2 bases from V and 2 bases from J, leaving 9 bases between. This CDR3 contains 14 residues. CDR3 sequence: CASSFAGTTDTQYF. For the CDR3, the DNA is TGTGCCAGCAGCTTTGCGGGGACCACAGATACGCAGTATTTT.

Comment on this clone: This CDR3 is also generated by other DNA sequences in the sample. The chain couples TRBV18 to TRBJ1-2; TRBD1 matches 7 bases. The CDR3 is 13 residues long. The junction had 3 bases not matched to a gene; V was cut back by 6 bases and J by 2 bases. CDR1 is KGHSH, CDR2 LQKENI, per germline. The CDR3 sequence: CASSPTGNYGYTF. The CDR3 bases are TGTGCCAGCTCGCCGACAGGGAACTATGGCTACACCTTC.

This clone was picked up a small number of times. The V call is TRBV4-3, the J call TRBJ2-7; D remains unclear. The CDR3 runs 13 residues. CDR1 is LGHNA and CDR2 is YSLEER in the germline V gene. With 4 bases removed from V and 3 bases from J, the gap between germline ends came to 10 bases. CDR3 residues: CASSLYEDYEQYF. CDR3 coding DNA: TGCGCCAGCAGCCTCTACGAAGACTACGAGCAGTACTTC.

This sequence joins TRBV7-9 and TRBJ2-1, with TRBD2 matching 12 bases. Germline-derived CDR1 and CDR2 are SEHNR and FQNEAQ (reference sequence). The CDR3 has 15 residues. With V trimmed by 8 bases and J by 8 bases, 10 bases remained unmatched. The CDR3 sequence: CASGLRTSGVHEQFF. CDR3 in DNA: TGTGCCAGCGGGCTCCGGACTAGCGGGGTACATGAGCAGTTCTTC.

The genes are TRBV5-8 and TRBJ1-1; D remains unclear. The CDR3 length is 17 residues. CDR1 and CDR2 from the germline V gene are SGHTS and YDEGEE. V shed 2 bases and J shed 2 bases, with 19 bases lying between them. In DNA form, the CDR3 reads TGTGCCAGCAGCTTTGGGAACCCGGGGAGTATCAACACTGAAGCTTTCTTT. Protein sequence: CASSFGNPGSINTEAFF.

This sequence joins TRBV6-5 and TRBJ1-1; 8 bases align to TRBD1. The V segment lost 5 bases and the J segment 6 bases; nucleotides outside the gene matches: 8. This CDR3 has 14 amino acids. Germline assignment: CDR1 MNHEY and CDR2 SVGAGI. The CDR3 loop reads CASSRYRGRAEAFF. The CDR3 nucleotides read TGTGCCAGCAGTAGATACAGGGGGAGGGCTGAAGCTTTCTTT.

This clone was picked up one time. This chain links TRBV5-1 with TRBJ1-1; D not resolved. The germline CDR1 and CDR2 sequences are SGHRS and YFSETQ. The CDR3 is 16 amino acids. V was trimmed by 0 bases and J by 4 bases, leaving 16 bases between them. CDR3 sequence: CASSLAAAAVSTEAFF. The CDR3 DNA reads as TGCGCCAGCAGCTTGGCGGCAGCGGCTGTCAGCACTGAAGCTTTCTTT.

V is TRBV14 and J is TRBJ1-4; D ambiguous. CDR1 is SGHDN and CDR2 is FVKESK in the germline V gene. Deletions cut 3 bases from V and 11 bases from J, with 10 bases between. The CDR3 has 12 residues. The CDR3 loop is CASSHQFNKLFF. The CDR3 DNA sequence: TGTGCCAGCAGCCACCAGTTTAACAAACTGTTTTTT.

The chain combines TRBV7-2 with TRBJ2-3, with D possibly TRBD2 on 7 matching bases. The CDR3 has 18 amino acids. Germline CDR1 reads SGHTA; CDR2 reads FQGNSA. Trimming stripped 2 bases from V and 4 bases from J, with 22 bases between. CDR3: CASSLRWGRGGLADTQYF. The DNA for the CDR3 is TGTGCCAGCAGCTTAAGGTGGGGGAGGGGGGGGCTTGCAGATACGCAGTATTTT. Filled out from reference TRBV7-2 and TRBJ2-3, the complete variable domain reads GAGVSQSPSNKVTEKGKDVELRCDPISGHTALYWYRQSLGQGLEFLIYFQGNSAPDKSGLPSDRFSAERTGGSVSTLTIQRTQQEDSAVYLCASSLRWGRGGLADTQYFGPGTRLTVL.

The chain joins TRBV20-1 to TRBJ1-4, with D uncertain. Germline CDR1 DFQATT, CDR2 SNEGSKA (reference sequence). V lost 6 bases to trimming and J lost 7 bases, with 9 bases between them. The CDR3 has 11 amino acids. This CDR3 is CSARKFEKLFF. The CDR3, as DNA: TGCAGTGCCAGGAAATTTGAAAAACTGTTTTTT.

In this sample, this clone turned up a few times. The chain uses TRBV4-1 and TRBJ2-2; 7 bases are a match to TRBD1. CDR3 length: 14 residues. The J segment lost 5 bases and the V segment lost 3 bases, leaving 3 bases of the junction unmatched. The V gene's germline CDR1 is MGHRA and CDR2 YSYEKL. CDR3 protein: CASSQEDRTGELFF. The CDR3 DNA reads TGCGCCAGCAGCCAGGAGGACAGGACCGGGGAGCTGTTTTTT.

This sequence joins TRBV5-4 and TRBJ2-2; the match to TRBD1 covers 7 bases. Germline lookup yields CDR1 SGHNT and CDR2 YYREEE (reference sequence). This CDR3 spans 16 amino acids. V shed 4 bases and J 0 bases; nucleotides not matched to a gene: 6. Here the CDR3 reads CASSRQGKANTGELFF. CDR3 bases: TGTGCCAGCAGCCGACAGGGCAAAGCGAACACCGGGGAGCTGTTTTTT.

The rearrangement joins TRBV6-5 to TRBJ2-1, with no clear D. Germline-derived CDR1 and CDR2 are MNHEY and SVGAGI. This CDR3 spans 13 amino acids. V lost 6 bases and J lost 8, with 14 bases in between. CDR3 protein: CASRRRGLDEQFF. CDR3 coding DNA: TGTGCCAGCAGGAGGCGAGGTTTAGATGAGCAGTTCTTC.

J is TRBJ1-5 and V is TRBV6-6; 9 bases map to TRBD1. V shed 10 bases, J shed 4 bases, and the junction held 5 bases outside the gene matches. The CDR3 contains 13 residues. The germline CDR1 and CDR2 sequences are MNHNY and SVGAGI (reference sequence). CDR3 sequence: CAISTGGNQPQHF. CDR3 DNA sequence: TGTGCCATTTCGACAGGGGGTAATCAGCCCCAGCATTTT.

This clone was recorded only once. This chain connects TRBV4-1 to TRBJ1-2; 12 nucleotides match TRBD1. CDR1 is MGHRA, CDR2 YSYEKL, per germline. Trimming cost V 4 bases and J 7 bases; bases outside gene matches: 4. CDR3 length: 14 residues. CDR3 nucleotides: TGCGCCAGCAGCCGGGACAGGGGGCAGAGTGGCTACACCTTC. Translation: CASSRDRGQSGYTF.

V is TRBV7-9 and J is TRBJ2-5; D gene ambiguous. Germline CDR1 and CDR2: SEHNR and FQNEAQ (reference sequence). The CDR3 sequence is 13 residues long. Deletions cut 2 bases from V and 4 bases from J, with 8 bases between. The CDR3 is CASSLPSRETQYF. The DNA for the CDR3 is TGTGCCAGCAGCTTACCTAGTCGAGAGACCCAGTACTTC.

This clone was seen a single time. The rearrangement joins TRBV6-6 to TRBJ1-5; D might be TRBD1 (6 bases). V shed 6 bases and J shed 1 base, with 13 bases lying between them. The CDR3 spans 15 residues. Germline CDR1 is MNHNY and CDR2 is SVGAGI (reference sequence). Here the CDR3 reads CASSQQGRSNQPQHF. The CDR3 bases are TGTGCCAGCAGCCAACAGGGAAGAAGCAATCAGCCCCAGCATTTT.

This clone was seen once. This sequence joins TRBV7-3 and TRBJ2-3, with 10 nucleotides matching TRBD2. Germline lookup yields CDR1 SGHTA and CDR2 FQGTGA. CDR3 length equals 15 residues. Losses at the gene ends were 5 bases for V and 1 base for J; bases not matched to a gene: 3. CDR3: CASSRSGGGTDTQYF. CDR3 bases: TGTGCCAGCAGCCGAAGCGGGGGGGGCACAGATACGCAGTATTTT.

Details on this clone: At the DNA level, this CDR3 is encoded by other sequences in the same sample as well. The CDR3 bases are TGTGCCACCAGCAGACGGACAGGGGGGACCCAGTACTTC. Translation: CATSRRTGGTQYF. This chain joins TRBV15 and TRBJ2-5; 10 bases fit TRBD1. The CDR3 is made up of 13 amino acids. The germline V gene has CDR1 LNHNV and CDR2 YYDKDF (reference sequence). V gave up 2 bases and J gave up 7 bases; unmatched junction bases: 1.